The source of this T cell receptor beta chain is a study of blood T cell repertoires in COVID-19. About the research overall: COVID-19 samples, acute and convalescent, were from the United States, Italy and Spain. Sample material is recorded as cDNA or gDNA derived from T cells, B-cell-depleted T cells, or PBMCs.

Germline V gives CDR1 SGDLS, CDR2 YYNGEE. This CDR3 has 14 residues. Trimming stripped 3 bases from V and 9 bases from J, with 19 bases between. Study processing details: Amplification of reference gene primers provided the estimated nucleated cell counts. Method: immunoSEQ multiplex PCR; TCRdb's copy keeps in-frame clones and lacks some. For V, J and clone size, that table is used; D and trimming come from the DNA. The repertoire holds about 100,000 clones, 88% seen once, with around 6.5% in the top ten. The genes are TRBV9 and TRBJ2-7, with D tentatively TRBD1 (6 bases). The clonotype comes from a woman aged 55-69 years with acute or convalescent COVID-19. The sequenced sample consisted of peripheral blood. CDR3 in DNA: TGTGCCAGCAGCGCAGGGGCTCAGGAAGACGGGCAGTACTTC. Translating gives CASSAGAQEDGQYF.